A selection of T cell receptor beta chains follows, all from one sample in a study of blood T cell repertoires in COVID-19. Libraries were prepared by immunoSEQ multiplex PCR; TCRdb keeps only in-frame clonotypes and omits some of them. The sample carries more than 60,000 clones, around 74% recorded once. The sequenced material came from peripheral blood. These receptors all come from a human donor with acute or convalescent COVID-19. The donor label of this sample is uncertain. Each CDR3 is given with its conserved first and last residue. The D gene is left open where the match is weak. Part of the rows lack a size; the others show once, few, many or a class for expanded clones.

NA	TRBJ1-1	once	TRBV11-3	CASSPKGVFTEAFF	TGTGCCAGCAGCCCCAAGGGAGTATTCACTGAAGCTTTCTTT
TRBD1	TRBJ1-4	NA	TRBV2	CASSEGQGVNEKLFF	TGTGCCAGCAGCGAAGGACAGGGCGTTAATGAAAAACTGTTTTTT
NA	TRBJ2-5	NA	TRBV11-2	CASRGGETQYF	TGTGCCAGCAGGGGGGGAGAGACCCAGTACTTC
NA	TRBJ1-5	few	TRBV5-4	CASSVQGPHQPQHF	TGTGCCAGCAGCGTACAGGGTCCTCATCAGCCCCAGCATTTT
TRBD2	TRBJ2-1	once	TRBV11-3	CASSVGGGAPNRYNEQFF	TGTGCCAGCAGCGTCGGGGGAGGGGCCCCTAACAGATACAATGAGCAGTTCTTC
NA	TRBJ1-1	NA	TRBV18	CASSPAEATEAFF	TGTGCCAGCTCACCGGCGGAAGCCACTGAAGCTTTCTTT
TRBD2	TRBJ2-5	NA	TRBV30	CAWSPGLAGVKTQYF	TGTGCCTGGAGTCCGGGACTAGCGGGAGTAAAGACCCAGTACTTC
NA	TRBJ1-2	NA	TRBV15	CATSRVPAVINYGYTF	TGTGCCACCAGCAGGGTCCCGGCGGTTATCAACTATGGCTACACCTTC
NA	TRBJ2-5	few	TRBV5-5	CASSLDSQGETQYF	TGTGCCAGCAGCCTGGACTCCCAGGGAGAGACCCAGTACTTC
NA	TRBJ2-7	few	TRBV30	CACIVGAYEQYF	TGTGCCTGCATTGTCGGGGCCTACGAGCAGTACTTC
TRBD1	TRBJ1-1	NA	TRBV3-1/TRBV3-2	CASSHLGQGMAFF	TGTGCCAGCAGCCATCTCGGACAGGGTATGGCTTTCTTT
NA	TRBJ1-1	NA	TRBV10-3	CAITGTMNTEAFF	TGTGCCATAACCGGGACAATGAACACTGAAGCTTTCTTT
TRBD1	TRBJ1-2	NA	TRBV28	CASSGPGQGIGYTF	TGTGCCAGCAGTGGCCCGGGACAGGGTATTGGCTACACCTTC
TRBD2	TRBJ2-7	once	TRBV10-3	CAIGPGLAVYEQYF	TGTGCCATCGGGCCGGGACTAGCGGTCTACGAGCAGTACTTC
TRBD2	TRBJ2-1	NA	TRBV19	CASSIIRGGEQFF	TGTGCCAGTAGTATAATCCGGGGGGGTGAGCAGTTCTTC
NA	TRBJ1-4	NA	TRBV7-2	CASSLKGGVEKLFF	TGTGCCAGCAGCTTGAAAGGAGGGGTCGAAAAACTGTTTTTT
TRBD1	TRBJ1-1	NA	TRBV3-1/TRBV3-2	CASSHRDREAFF	TGTGCCAGCAGCCACCGGGACAGGGAAGCTTTCTTT
NA	TRBJ2-3	NA	TRBV6-2/TRBV6-3	CASSYSFSRTDTQYF	TGTGCCAGCAGTTACTCGTTTAGCCGCACAGATACGCAGTATTTT
NA	TRBJ1-4	NA	TRBV5-6	CASFFGGATPNEKLFF	TGTGCCAGCTTCTTCGGGGGGGCTACTCCTAATGAAAAACTGTTTTTT
TRBD1	TRBJ1-1	NA	TRBV6-5	CASRQGAAFF	TGTGCCAGCAGGCAGGGGGCGGCTTTCTTT
NA	TRBJ2-7	once	TRBV11-2	CASSLGPIEYF	TGTGCCAGCAGCTTAGGTCCGATAGAGTACTTC
NA	TRBJ2-1	NA	TRBV10-3	CAMGSHNEQFF	TGTGCCATGGGGAGTCACAATGAGCAGTTCTTC
TRBD2	TRBJ2-3	NA	TRBV9	CASSVVGFSGGTDTQYF	TGTGCCAGCAGCGTAGTGGGGTTTAGCGGGGGCACAGATACGCAGTATTTT
TRBD1	TRBJ2-7	NA	TRBV7-9	CASSLPTLGTASYEQYF	TGTGCCAGCAGCTTACCTACCTTAGGGACAGCCTCCTACGAGCAGTACTTC
NA	TRBJ2-7	NA	TRBV18	CASSPLRPQESYEQYF	TGTGCCAGCTCACCGCTCCGACCCCAGGAAAGCTACGAGCAGTACTTC
NA	TRBJ2-1	NA	TRBV14	CASSRTGSGSYNEQFF	TGTGCCAGCAGCCGCACAGGGTCCGGCTCCTACAATGAGCAGTTCTTC
TRBD1	TRBJ2-3	NA	TRBV15	CATSRLGQGRDTQYF	TGTGCCACCAGCAGACTAGGACAGGGGCGAGATACGCAGTATTTT
NA	TRBJ1-3	NA	TRBV14	CASSTAGNGNTIYF	TGTGCCAGCAGCACCGCAGGGAACGGAAACACCATATATTTT
NA	TRBJ1-2	NA	TRBV19	CASSRVAAGRSDYTF	TGTGCCAGTAGTAGAGTGGCAGCGGGTAGGAGTGACTACACCTTC
NA	TRBJ1-4	NA	TRBV6-1	CASSEEGARGEKLFF	TGTGCCAGCAGTGAAGAAGGCGCCCGGGGTGAAAAACTGTTTTTT
TRBD1	TRBJ2-1	NA	TRBV6-6	CASSPGDRVVYNEQFF	TGTGCCAGCAGTCCCGGCGACAGGGTGGTATACAATGAGCAGTTCTTC
NA	TRBJ1-1	NA	TRBV6-6	CASGGSNTEAFF	TGTGCCAGCGGGGGCTCCAACACTGAAGCTTTCTTT
NA	TRBJ2-4	NA	TRBV4-1	CASSQDSGKNIQYF	TGCGCCAGCAGCCAAGATAGCGGAAAAAACATTCAGTACTTC
NA	TRBJ1-1	NA	TRBV5-4	CASSLMRRESLPEAFF	TGTGCCAGCAGCTTGATGCGTAGGGAGTCGTTACCTGAAGCTTTCTTT
TRBD2	TRBJ2-3	few	TRBV3-1/TRBV3-2	CASSPGGPTDTQYF	TGTGCCAGCAGCCCGGGGGGGCCCACAGATACGCAGTATTTT
TRBD1	TRBJ1-6	NA	TRBV10-3	CAISESSGGINSPLHF	TGTGCCATCAGTGAGTCTTCAGGGGGGATTAATTCACCCCTCCACTTT
TRBD1	TRBJ2-7	NA	TRBV6-5	CASRNPGTGSYEQYF	TGTGCCAGCAGGAACCCCGGGACAGGGAGCTACGAGCAGTACTTC
NA	TRBJ1-6	NA	TRBV5-1	CASSFRERKSSPLHF	TGCGCCAGCAGCTTTAGGGAGAGGAAAAGTTCACCCCTCCACTTT
TRBD2	TRBJ2-1	NA	TRBV7-2	CASSPSGELAGLEGEQFF	TGTGCCAGCAGCCCGTCGGGGGAACTAGCGGGCCTCGAGGGTGAGCAGTTCTTC
TRBD2	TRBJ2-1	NA	TRBV16	CASSQTPSSGEQFF	TGTGCCAGCAGCCAGACCCCCTCTAGCGGTGAGCAGTTCTTC
TRBD2	TRBJ2-1	NA	TRBV6-1	CASSESGGRNNEQFF	TGTGCCAGCAGTGAATCGGGGGGGCGGAACAATGAGCAGTTCTTC
TRBD1	TRBJ1-2	NA	TRBV11-3	CASSLWLRKDRFNYGYTF	TGTGCCAGCAGCTTATGGCTCAGAAAGGACAGGTTTAACTATGGCTACACCTTC
NA	TRBJ2-2	once	TRBV10-3	CAISGGPPGDTGELFF	TGTGCCATCAGTGGGGGCCCTCCGGGCGACACCGGGGAGCTGTTTTTT
NA	TRBJ1-5	few	TRBV19	CASSLPDSGQPQHF	TGTGCCAGTAGTCTCCCGGACTCGGGGCAGCCCCAGCATTTT
NA	TRBJ2-5	NA	TRBV5-4	CASSLEQQEETQYF	TGTGCCAGCAGCTTGGAACAGCAGGAAGAGACCCAGTACTTC
TRBD2	TRBJ2-1	NA	TRBV7-2	CASSTRTSGGFYEQFF	TGTGCCAGCAGCACTCGGACTAGCGGGGGGTTTTATGAGCAGTTCTTC
TRBD1	TRBJ1-5	once	TRBV30	CAWTDRGDQPQHF	TGTGCCTGGACCGACAGGGGGGACCAGCCCCAGCATTTT
NA	TRBJ1-5	few	TRBV29-1	CSVASQNSNQPQHF	TGCAGCGTTGCTTCTCAGAATAGCAATCAGCCCCAGCATTTT
NA	TRBJ1-5	NA	TRBV7-2	CASSYYGNQPQHF	TGTGCCAGCAGCTACTACGGGAATCAGCCCCAGCATTTT
NA	TRBJ2-1	once	TRBV20-1	CSAPLNNEQFF	TGCAGTGCTCCTTTAAACAATGAGCAGTTCTTC
NA	TRBJ1-3	NA	TRBV6-5	CASRKDSHTIYF	TGTGCCAGCAGAAAGGACAGTCACACCATATATTTT
TRBD2	TRBJ2-1	few	TRBV2	CASSQLLTSGVNNEQFF	TGTGCCAGCAGTCAACTCCTGACTAGCGGGGTGAACAATGAGCAGTTCTTC
TRBD2	TRBJ2-2	NA	TRBV14	CASSFRTSGNTGELFF	TGTGCCAGCAGCTTTAGGACTAGCGGGAACACCGGGGAGCTGTTTTTT
NA	TRBJ2-3	NA	TRBV18	CASSPRLDPPGVPDTQYF	TGTGCCAGCTCACCACGATTAGACCCCCCGGGAGTCCCAGATACGCAGTATTTT
TRBD1	TRBJ2-5	NA	TRBV10-3	CAISAGDRQETQYF	TGTGCCATCAGTGCAGGGGACAGACAAGAGACCCAGTACTTC
NA	TRBJ1-3	many	TRBV28	CATLVGGSGNTIYF	TGTGCCACCCTCGTGGGGGGATCTGGAAACACCATATATTTT
NA	TRBJ2-5	NA	TRBV12-5	CASGFQGETQYF	TGTGCTAGTGGCTTCCAGGGAGAGACCCAGTACTTC
TRBD1	TRBJ1-2	few	TRBV14	CASSRSYRGEGYTF	TGTGCCAGCAGCCGAAGTTACAGGGGAGAGGGCTACACCTTC
TRBD2	TRBJ2-5	NA	TRBV9	CASSVGRLAGGGGQETQYF	TGTGCCAGCAGCGTAGGGAGACTAGCGGGAGGAGGGGGCCAAGAGACCCAGTACTTC
NA	TRBJ2-1	once	TRBV9	CASSVGEYTEQFF	TGTGCCAGCAGCGTAGGGGAGTACACTGAGCAGTTCTTC